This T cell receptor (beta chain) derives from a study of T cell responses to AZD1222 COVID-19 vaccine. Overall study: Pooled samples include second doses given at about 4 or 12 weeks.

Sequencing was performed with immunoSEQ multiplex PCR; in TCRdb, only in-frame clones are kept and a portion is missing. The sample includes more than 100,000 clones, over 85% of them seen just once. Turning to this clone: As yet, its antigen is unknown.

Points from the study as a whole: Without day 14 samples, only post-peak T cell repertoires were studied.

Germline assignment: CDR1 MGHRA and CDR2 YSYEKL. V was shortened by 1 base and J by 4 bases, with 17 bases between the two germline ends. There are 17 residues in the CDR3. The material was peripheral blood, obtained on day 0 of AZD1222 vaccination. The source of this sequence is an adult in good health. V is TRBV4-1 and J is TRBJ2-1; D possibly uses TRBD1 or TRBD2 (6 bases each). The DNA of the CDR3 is TGCGCCAGCAGCCAAGGGTCTAGTGGAGGGACATACAATGAGCAGTTCTTC. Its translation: CASSQGSSGGTYNEQFF.